Listed here are 3 T cell receptor beta chains from one sample, sequenced in a study of cytomegalovirus exposure and HLA in healthy donors. PCR involved 60 Vbeta and 13 Jbeta primers. The data were produced by immunoSEQ multiplex PCR, yet TCRdb's version contains in-frame clones alone and is incomplete. The sample gives roughly 150,000 clones, about 81% of which show up once; about 1.9% is in the top ten. Input material: PBMCs. The receptors derive from a woman in her late teens or twenties in good health and CMV-seronegative.

V and J are TRBV5-1 and TRBJ1-2; maybe TRBD1 (6 bases). The CDR3 has 14 residues. Germline V CDR1 and CDR2: SGHRS, YFSETQ. Deletions cut 6 bases from V and 6 bases from J, with 18 bases between. In DNA form, the CDR3 reads TGCGCCAGCATTGGACAGTTGGTACGGGATGGCTACACCTTC. It translates to CASIGQLVRDGYTF.

This clone was counted between two and nine times. The chain is built from TRBV18 and TRBJ2-7; perhaps TRBD1 as D (6 bases). Trimming shortened V by 3 bases and J by 3 bases, and 18 bases separated the two germline ends. In germline, CDR1 is KGHSH, CDR2 LQKENI. The CDR3 is 16 residues long. CDR3 protein: CASSPPPGDIYYEQYF. Written as DNA, the CDR3 is TGTGCCAGCTCACCCCCCCCCGGGGACATATACTACGAGCAGTACTTC. Filled out from reference TRBV18 and TRBJ2-7, the complete variable domain reads NAGVMQNPRHLVRRRGQEARLRCSPMKGHSHVYWYRQLPEEGLKFMVYLQKENIIDESGMPKERFSAEFPKEGPSILRIQQVVRGDSAAYFCASSPPPGDIYYEQYFGPGTRLTVT.

The chain carries TRBV28 and TRBJ2-7, with TRBD1 matching over 8 bases. Germline V gene lookup returns CDR1 MDHEN and CDR2 SYDVKM. J lost 6 bases, V lost 5 bases, and 15 bases had no gene match. The length of the CDR3 is 16 residues. This CDR3 is CASSIPRGPPLGEQYF. The DNA of the CDR3 is TGTGCCAGCAGTATCCCCAGGGGGCCCCCTCTAGGCGAGCAGTACTTC.